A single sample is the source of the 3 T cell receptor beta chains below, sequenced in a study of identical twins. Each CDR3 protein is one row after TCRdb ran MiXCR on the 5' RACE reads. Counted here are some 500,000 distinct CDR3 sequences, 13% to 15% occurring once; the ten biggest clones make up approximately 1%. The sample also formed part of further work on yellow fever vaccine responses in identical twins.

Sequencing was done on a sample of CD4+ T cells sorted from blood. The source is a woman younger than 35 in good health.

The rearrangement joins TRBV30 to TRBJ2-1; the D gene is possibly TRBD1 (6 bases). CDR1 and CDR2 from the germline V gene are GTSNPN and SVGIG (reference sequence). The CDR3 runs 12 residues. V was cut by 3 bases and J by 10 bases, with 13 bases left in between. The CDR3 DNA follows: TGTGCCTGGAGCCAGGGGATTGGGGAGCAGTTCTTC. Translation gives CAWSQGIGEQFF.

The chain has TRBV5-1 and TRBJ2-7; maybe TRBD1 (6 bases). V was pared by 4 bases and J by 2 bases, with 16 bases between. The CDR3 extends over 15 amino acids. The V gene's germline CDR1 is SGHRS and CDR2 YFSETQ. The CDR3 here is CASSPAVTGTYEQYF. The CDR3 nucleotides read TGCGCCAGCAGCCCAGCTGTGACAGGTACCTACGAGCAGTACTTC.

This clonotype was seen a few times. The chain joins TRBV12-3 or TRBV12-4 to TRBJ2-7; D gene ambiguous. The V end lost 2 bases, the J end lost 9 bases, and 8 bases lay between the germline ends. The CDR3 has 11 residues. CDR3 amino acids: CASSLLDRQYF. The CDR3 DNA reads TGTGCCAGCAGTTTACTAGATAGGCAGTACTTC.